The source of this T cell receptor (beta chain) is a study of tumor-infiltrating lymphocytes in primary liver carcinoma. The CDR3 length is 13 residues. Germline assignment: CDR1 SQVTM and CDR2 ANQGSEA. TCR beta cDNA came from about 450 ng total RNA, primed with a constant-region primer. Investigators got TCR beta libraries out of three nested multiplex PCR rounds, done with slightly modified ARM-PCR. The study ran its first two PCR rounds for nine to eleven cycles each, using TRBV1-TRBV30 forward primers and a C-beta reverse primer. TCRdb reanalysed the multiplex PCR reads using MiXCR and keeps one entry per CDR3 protein. The data hold 100,000 or so distinct CDR3 sequences, with around 66% observed a single time. For each extraction, RNA and DNA were obtained together from around 18-30 mg of unsorted bulk tissue. Every tumor sample held more than 85% viable tumor cells. Worth noting for this clonotype: At one boundary the junction diverges from the germline segment, which might be a read error.

This chain uses TRBV29-1 with TRBJ1-2; D is undetermined. The specimen sequenced was liver tumor tissue from sampling region 2. The subset denotes: tumor region T2, inferior pole. The source of this sequence is a woman aged 55-70 years with primary liver carcinoma and hepatitis B virus infection. CDR3 amino acids: CSGQKVDGYGYTF. CDR3 bases: TGCAGCGGTCAGAAGGTGGATGGCTATGGGTACACCTTC.